The T cell receptor (beta chain) under discussion was sequenced for a study of T cell responses to AZD1222 COVID-19 vaccine. Note on this clone: The target antigen is unknown.

This CDR3 has 16 amino acids. Trimming removed 3 bases at V and 1 base at J, with 17 bases between. CDR1 SGHRS and CDR2 YFSETQ come from the germline V gene. The repertoire was sequenced with immunoSEQ multiplex PCR; TCRdb's copy has only in-frame clones and lacks some. This sample has around 190,000 clones, with 90% to 95% found just once. Study-level findings and limits: Females made up more of the donors, who were largely white British, and clonal diversity may have come out too low. CD4 TCRs associated with vaccination spanned spike, dominating at 160-218 and 743-854.

The analysis combined second doses at about 4 or about 12 weeks. The V and J genes are TRBV5-1 and TRBJ2-7, with D perhaps TRBD2 (6 bases). This receptor was identified in an adult who received the AZD1222 COVID-19 vaccine. Sample: peripheral blood, taken 28 days after the second AZD1222 dose. The CDR3 nucleotides are TGCGCCAGCAGCTCGACTAGTCCGTATTCATCCTACGAGCAGTACTTC. This translates into CASSSTSPYSSYEQYF.